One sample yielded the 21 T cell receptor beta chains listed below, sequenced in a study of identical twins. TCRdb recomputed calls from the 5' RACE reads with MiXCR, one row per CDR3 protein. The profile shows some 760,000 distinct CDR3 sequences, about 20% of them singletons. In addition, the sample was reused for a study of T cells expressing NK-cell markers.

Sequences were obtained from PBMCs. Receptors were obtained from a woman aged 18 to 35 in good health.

CDR3 region: CASSLISTSGRHEQFF. CDR3 bases: TGTGCCAGCAGTTTAATATCAACTAGCGGGAGGCATGAGCAGTTCTTC. This sequence joins TRBV12-3 or TRBV12-4 and TRBJ2-1; 12 nucleotides match TRBD2. This CDR3 has 16 residues. Trimming removed 2 bases from V and 8 bases from J; junction bases left unmatched: 7.

In DNA, the CDR3 is TGTGCCAGCAGGGGGACCGGCGGGAGGACTACCCAGTACTTC. Amino acids: CASRGTGGRTTQYF. This chain joins TRBV5-6 and TRBJ2-7; the match to TRBD2 covers 8 bases. Germline trimming cut 5 bases from V and 10 bases from J; bases unmatched to any gene: 14. This CDR3 has 14 amino acids. Germline-derived CDR1 and CDR2 are SGHDT and YYEEEE.

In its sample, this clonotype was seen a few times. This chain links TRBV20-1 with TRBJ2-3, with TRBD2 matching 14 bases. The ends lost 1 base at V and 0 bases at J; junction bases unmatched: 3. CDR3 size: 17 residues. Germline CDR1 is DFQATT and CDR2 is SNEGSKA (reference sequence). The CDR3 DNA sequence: TGCAGTGCTAGAGTGACTAGCGGGAGGGCTAGCACAGATACGCAGTATTTT. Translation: CSARVTSGRASTDTQYF.

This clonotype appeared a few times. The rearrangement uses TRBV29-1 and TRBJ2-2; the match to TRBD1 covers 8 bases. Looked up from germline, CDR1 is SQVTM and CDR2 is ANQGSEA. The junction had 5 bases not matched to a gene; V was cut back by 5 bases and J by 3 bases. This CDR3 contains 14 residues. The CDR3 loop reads CSVRDRRYTGELFF. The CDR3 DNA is TGCAGCGTTAGGGACAGGCGATACACCGGGGAGCTGTTTTTT.

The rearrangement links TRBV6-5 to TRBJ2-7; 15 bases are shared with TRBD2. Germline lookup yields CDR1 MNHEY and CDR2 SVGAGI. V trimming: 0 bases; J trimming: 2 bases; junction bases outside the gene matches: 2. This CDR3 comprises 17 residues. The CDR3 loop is CASSYSGLAGGTYEQYF. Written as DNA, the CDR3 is TGTGCCAGCAGTTACTCGGGACTAGCGGGAGGTACCTACGAGCAGTACTTC.

The CDR3 spells CSASTTSGAREQYF. CDR3 in DNA: TGCAGTGCTTCGACGACTAGCGGGGCCCGGGAGCAGTACTTC. This chain connects TRBV20-1 to TRBJ2-7; 11 nucleotides match TRBD2. The CDR3 is made up of 14 amino acids. Trimming at V came to 5 bases and at J to 7 bases, leaving 10 bases not matched to a gene. The germline CDR1 and CDR2 sequences are DFQATT and SNEGSKA (reference sequence).

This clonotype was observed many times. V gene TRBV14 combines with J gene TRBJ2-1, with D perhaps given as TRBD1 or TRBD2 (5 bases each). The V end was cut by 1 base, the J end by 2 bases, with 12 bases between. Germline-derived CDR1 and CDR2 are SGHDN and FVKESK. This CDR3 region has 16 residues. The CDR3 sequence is CASSQVGEMAYNEQFF. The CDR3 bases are TGTGCCAGCAGCCAAGTAGGGGAGATGGCCTACAATGAGCAGTTCTTC.

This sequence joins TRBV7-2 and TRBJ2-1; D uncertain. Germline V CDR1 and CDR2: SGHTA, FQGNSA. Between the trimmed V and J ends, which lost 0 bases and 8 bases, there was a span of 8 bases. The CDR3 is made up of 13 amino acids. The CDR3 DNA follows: TGTGCCAGCAGCTTAGCTAGAAACGATGAGCAGTTCTTC. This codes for CASSLARNDEQFF. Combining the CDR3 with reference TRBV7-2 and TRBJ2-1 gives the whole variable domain GAGVSQSPSNKVTEKGKDVELRCDPISGHTALYWYRQSLGQGLEFLIYFQGNSAPDKSGLPSDRFSAERTGGSVSTLTIQRTQQEDSAVYLCASSLARNDEQFFGPGTRLTVL.

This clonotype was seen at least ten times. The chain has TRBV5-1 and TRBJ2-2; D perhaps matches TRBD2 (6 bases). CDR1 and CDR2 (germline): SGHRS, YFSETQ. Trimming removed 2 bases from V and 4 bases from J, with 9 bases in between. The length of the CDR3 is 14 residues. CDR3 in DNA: TGCGCCAGCAGCTTTGACGGGAGCACCGGGGAGCTGTTTTTT. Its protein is CASSFDGSTGELFF.

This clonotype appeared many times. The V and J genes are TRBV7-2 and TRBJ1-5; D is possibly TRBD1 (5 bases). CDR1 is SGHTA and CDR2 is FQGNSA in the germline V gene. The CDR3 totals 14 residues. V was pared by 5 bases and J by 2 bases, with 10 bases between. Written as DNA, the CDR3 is TGTGCCAGCAGCACCACGGGGGGCAATCAGCCCCAGCATTTT. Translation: CASSTTGGNQPQHF. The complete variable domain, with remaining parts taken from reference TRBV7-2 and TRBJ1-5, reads GAGVSQSPSNKVTEKGKDVELRCDPISGHTALYWYRQSLGQGLEFLIYFQGNSAPDKSGLPSDRFSAERTGGSVSTLTIQRTQQEDSAVYLCASSTTGGNQPQHFGDGTRLSIL.

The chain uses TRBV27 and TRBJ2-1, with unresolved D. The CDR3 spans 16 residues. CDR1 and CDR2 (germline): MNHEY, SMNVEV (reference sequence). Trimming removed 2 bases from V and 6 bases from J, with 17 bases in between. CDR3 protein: CASSLSPTSRPNEQFF. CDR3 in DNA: TGTGCCAGCAGTTTAAGTCCCACGAGTAGACCCAATGAGCAGTTCTTC.

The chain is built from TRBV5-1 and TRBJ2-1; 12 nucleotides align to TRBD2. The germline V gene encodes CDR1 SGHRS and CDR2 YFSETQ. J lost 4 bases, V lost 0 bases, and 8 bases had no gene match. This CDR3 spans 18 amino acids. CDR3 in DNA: TGCGCCAGCAGCTTGGAGGCGCTAGCGGGAGGGCGGTACAATGAGCAGTTCTTC. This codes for CASSLEALAGGRYNEQFF.

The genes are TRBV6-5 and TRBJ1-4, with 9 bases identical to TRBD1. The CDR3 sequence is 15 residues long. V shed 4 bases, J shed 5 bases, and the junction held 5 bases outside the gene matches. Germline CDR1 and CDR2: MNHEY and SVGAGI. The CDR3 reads CASSWTTGGNEKLFF. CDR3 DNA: TGTGCCAGCAGTTGGACGACAGGGGGAAATGAAAAACTGTTTTTT.

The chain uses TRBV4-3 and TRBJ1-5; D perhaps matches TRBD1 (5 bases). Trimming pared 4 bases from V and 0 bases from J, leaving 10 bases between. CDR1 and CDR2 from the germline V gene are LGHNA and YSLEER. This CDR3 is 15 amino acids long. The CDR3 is CASSRTDSSNQPQHF. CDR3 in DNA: TGCGCCAGCAGCCGGACCGACAGTAGCAATCAGCCCCAGCATTTT.

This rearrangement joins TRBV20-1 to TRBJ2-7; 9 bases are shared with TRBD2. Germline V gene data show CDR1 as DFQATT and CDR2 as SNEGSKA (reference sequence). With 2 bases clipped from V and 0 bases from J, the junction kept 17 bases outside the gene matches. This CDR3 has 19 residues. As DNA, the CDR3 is TGCAGTGCTAGAAGAAGGTGGCTAGCGGGACCATATACCTCCTACGAGCAGTACTTC. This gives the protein CSARRRWLAGPYTSYEQYF.

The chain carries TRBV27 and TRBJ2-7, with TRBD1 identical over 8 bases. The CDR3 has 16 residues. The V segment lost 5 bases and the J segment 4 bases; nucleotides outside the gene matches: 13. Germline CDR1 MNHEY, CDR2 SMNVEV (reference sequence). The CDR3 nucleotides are TGTGCCAGCAGTCCCCTCCGCCCGACAGGGGATTACGAGCAGTACTTC. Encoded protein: CASSPLRPTGDYEQYF.

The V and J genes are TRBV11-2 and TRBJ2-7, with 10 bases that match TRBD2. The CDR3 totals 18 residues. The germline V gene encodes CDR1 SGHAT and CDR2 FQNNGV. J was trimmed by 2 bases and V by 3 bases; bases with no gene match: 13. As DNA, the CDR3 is TGTGCCAGCAGCTTCGGCCCTAGCGGGAGTCCTTTTCCCTACGAGCAGTACTTC. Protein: CASSFGPSGSPFPYEQYF.

The CDR3 nucleotides are TGCAGTGCTAGATCCCCCCGGCGGGCTGGGACTGAAGCTTTCTTT. Translated, it gives CSARSPRRAGTEAFF. This sequence joins TRBV20-1 and TRBJ1-1, with D unclear. The CDR3 consists of 15 residues. V gave up 2 bases and J gave up 5 bases, with 18 bases separating them. Germline V gene sequence: CDR1 DFQATT, CDR2 SNEGSKA (reference sequence).

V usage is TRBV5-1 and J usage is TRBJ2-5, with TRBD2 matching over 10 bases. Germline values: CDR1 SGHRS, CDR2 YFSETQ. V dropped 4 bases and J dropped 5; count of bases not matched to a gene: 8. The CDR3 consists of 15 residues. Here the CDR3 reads CASSLASGGSETQYF. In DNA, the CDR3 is TGCGCCAGCAGCCTAGCTAGCGGGGGCTCGGAGACCCAGTACTTC.

This chain's CDR3 is CASSDYGAGELFF. The CDR3 nucleotides read TGTGCCAGCAGTGATTATGGGGCCGGGGAGCTGTTTTTT. The J gene is TRBJ2-2, the V gene TRBV6-1; D remains unclear. This CDR3 is built from 13 residues. CDR1 MNHNS and CDR2 SASEGT come from the germline V gene. V dropped 3 bases and J dropped 6 bases, with 8 bases sitting between them.

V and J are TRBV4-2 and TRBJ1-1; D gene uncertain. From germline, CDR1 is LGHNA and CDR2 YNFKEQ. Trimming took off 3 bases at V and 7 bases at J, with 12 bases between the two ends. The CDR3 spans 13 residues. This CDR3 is CASSHIIPDEAFF. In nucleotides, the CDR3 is TGTGCCAGCAGCCACATCATCCCTGATGAAGCTTTCTTT.